This T cell receptor beta chain was sequenced in a study of blood T cells in healthy people across ages. Study-wide points: Age showed a roughly linear inverse relationship with TCR beta diversity per million T cells.

The germline V gene has CDR1 WNHNN and CDR2 SYGVQD (reference sequence). This CDR3 has 15 residues. The J segment lost 2 bases and the V segment lost 2 bases, leaving 4 bases of the junction unmatched. PCR was performed a second time for about 7 to 11 cycles using a sample-barcoded 5' primer and a J-beta primer mix. TCRdb re-derived calls from the 5' RACE reads in MiXCR, one entry per CDR3 protein. This sample carries about 730,000 distinct CDR3 sequences, 35% to 45% of them seen once, and the ten largest clones take roughly 19%. This clonotype was detected a few times. Its antigen is currently unknown.

Sequenced material: blood. This chain uses TRBV10-1 with TRBJ2-3; 7 nucleotides agree with TRBD2. The source is a woman aged 60-75 years in good health. CDR3: CASSERLAITDTQYF. The CDR3, as DNA: TGCGCCAGCAGTGAGCGACTAGCTATCACAGATACGCAGTATTTT.